The sequence of this TCR beta chain was determined in a study of blood T cells in healthy people across ages. For the second PCR, which ran for 7 to 11 cycles, a sample-barcoded 5' primer and a J-beta primer mix were used. One entry per CDR3 protein, called by TCRdb with MiXCR from the 5' RACE reads. The sample lists about 730,000 distinct CDR3 sequences; around 46% were seen once. This clonotype turned up a few times. This CDR3 region has 14 residues. Germline CDR1 and CDR2: MNHEY and SMNVEV (reference sequence). Sequencing was done on a sample of blood. The rearrangement uses TRBV27 and TRBJ2-4, with a weak D call TRBD1 (5 bases). The J call may be mistaken, given a closer DNA end match to TRBJ2-7. This receptor was obtained from a woman aged 55-75 years in good health. The CDR3 here is CASSLSRVDYEQYF. The CDR3 bases are TGTGCCAGCAGTTTATCCAGGGTAGACTACGAGCAGTACTTC.